Sequencing of this T cell receptor beta chain was carried out in a study of blood T cell repertoires in COVID-19. Overall study: Sites across the United States, Italy and Spain contributed samples from acute and convalescent COVID-19. In each case, the material was cDNA or gDNA derived from T cells, B-cell-depleted T cells, or PBMCs.

In its sample, this clone was seen a few times. Authors' methods: Estimates of nucleated cell counts were drawn from the amplification of reference gene primers. This table comes from immunoSEQ multiplex PCR, and its TCRdb copy is limited to in-frame clones, with some not included. For V, J and clone size, that table is used; D and trimming come from the DNA. The sample shows some 530,000 clones, 70% to 90% of them seen only once. CDR1 and CDR2 from the germline V gene are MNHEY and SMNVEV (reference sequence). The CDR3 has 13 amino acids. V lost 6 bases to trimming and J lost 4 bases; unmatched junction nucleotides: 3.

The specimen was peripheral blood. This sequence originates from a human donor in a cohort sampled during active COVID-19. This sequence joins TRBV27 and TRBJ1-2, with 9 bases fitting TRBD1. The CDR3 loop is CASRTGGAYGYTF. The CDR3 DNA sequence: TGTGCCAGCAGGACAGGGGGTGCCTATGGCTACACCTTC.